The clone carrying this T cell receptor (beta chain) occurred many times. What it binds is unknown. The entry originates in a study of T cells in Graves' hyperthyroidism and ophthalmopathy. About the study: Blood was drawn when the patient was first diagnosed and still untreated.

Study-wide results and caveats: Ophthalmopathy, which appeared later, was predicted by the model a median 6.5 months before onset. Ophthalmopathy stood apart from stable hyperthyroidism in a 13 V-J model.

Germline CDR1 and CDR2: DFQATT and SNEGSKA (reference sequence). The V and J ends lost 0 bases and 4 bases respectively, with 10 bases between them. This CDR3 contains 14 residues. TCR beta CDR3 regions were amplified from RNA transcripts. A set of HTBI primers served as the primers for a first-round RT-PCR of the TCR CDR3. One entry per CDR3 protein, called by TCRdb with MiXCR from the multiplex PCR reads. The table includes fewer than 500,000 distinct CDR3 sequences, roughly 14% detected once. This TCR derives from a woman younger than 45 with Graves' ophthalmopathy. The chain is built from TRBV20-1 and TRBJ2-1; D gene uncertain. The sample taken for sequencing was blood. CDR3 nucleotides: TGCAGTGCTAGAGATAGGGTCCATTACAATGAGCAGTTCTTC. It translates to CSARDRVHYNEQFF.